This T cell receptor beta chain emerged from a study of lung T cells in sarcoidosis with Löfgren's syndrome. Overall study: Sarcoidosis features CD4+ T cell accumulation in bronchoalveolar lavage fluid.

This clonotype was observed many times. Trimming left V 7 bases short and J 4 bases short, with 20 bases between. This CDR3 region has 16 residues. Germline V CDR1 and CDR2: MNHNS, SASEGT. TCRdb re-analysed the reads in MiXCR, keeping a single row per CDR3 protein. The sample yields 60,000 to 65,000 distinct CDR3 sequences, 21% seen once. The chain links TRBV6-1 to TRBJ2-1, with D tentatively TRBD1 (5 bases). This clonotype originated in a human donor with sarcoidosis (Löfgren's syndrome or another form), or a control subject (not recorded which). The sequencing input was CD4+ T cells from PBMCs. CDR3 in amino acids: CASTRERQNRYNEQFF. The CDR3 nucleotides are TGTGCCAGCACCAGGGAACGGCAGAATAGATACAATGAGCAGTTCTTC.